Each of the 2 T cell receptor beta chains below was sequenced from the same sample in a study of T cells in Graves' hyperthyroidism and ophthalmopathy. Authors of the study amplified TCR beta CDR3 regions from RNA transcripts. RT-PCR in the first round (using the HTBI primer set) targeted the TCR CDR3. A single record per CDR3 protein comes from TCRdb applying MiXCR to the multiplex PCR reads. Of roughly 280,000 distinct CDR3 sequences in the sample, 17% were seen once. Specimen: blood. These TCRs come from a woman aged 55-70 years with Graves' ophthalmopathy.

In its sample, this clonotype was seen a few times. The chain is built from TRBV7-9 and TRBJ2-7; no clear D gene. V gave up 1 base and J gave up 1 base, with 11 bases separating them. Looked up from germline, CDR1 is SEHNR and CDR2 is FQNEAQ (reference sequence). There are 15 residues in the CDR3. The CDR3 region is CASSLVHPPSYEQYF. The CDR3 bases are TGTGCCAGCAGCTTAGTACACCCACCTTCCTACGAGCAGTACTTC.

This clonotype has at least ten counts. The chain is built from TRBV12-3 or TRBV12-4 and TRBJ2-5, with 8 bases that match TRBD1. The CDR3 is 15 residues long. The J segment lost 5 bases and the V segment lost 0 bases, leaving 5 bases of the junction unmatched. The CDR3 bases are TGTGCCAGCAGTTTAGCGTCAGGGGGCGCGGAGACCCAGTACTTC. This gives the protein CASSLASGGAETQYF.